The clone carrying this T cell receptor (beta chain) was counted once. In the original workflow: Reference gene primer amplification yielded estimated nucleated cell counts. Produced via immunoSEQ multiplex PCR; TCRdb's table is partial and in-frame only. V and J calls and clone size are given by that table; D and trimming were obtained from the DNA. The sample carries 210,000 or so clones, roughly 88% recorded once. This sample was taken from a study of blood T cell repertoires in COVID-19. Study context: Spain, Italy and the United States supplied samples that represented acute and convalescent COVID-19. From T cells, B-cell-depleted T cells, or PBMCs came the material, which was cDNA or gDNA.

Trimming removed 2 bases from V and 0 bases from J, with 9 bases in between. Per the germline V gene, CDR1 is SGHDT and CDR2 is YYEEEE. This CDR3 spans 15 amino acids. The sequence derives from a man aged 18-30 years with active or convalescent COVID-19. Sequencing was performed on peripheral blood. The V gene is TRBV5-6, the J gene TRBJ2-1; D call uncertain. This CDR3 is CASSLSSYSYNEQFF. The DNA for the CDR3 is TGTGCCAGCAGCTTAAGCTCTTACTCCTACAATGAGCAGTTCTTC.